Below are 18 T cell receptor beta chains sequenced from a single sample in a study of shared T cell receptors in the human thymus. Some clones are missing from TCRdb's copy, which holds only in-frame ones; the method was immunoSEQ multiplex PCR. The table shows 650,000 to 950,000 clones, with 70% to 90% occurring only once. The data were also submitted as part of a second study, on human thymus T cells.

The sequencing sample was made of thymocytes. The receptor source for this set is a girl under three years old with a congenital heart defect.

The rearrangement joins TRBV9 to TRBJ1-2; D possibly corresponds to TRBD1 (5 bases). CDR1 is SGDLS and CDR2 is YYNGEE in the germline V gene. The length of the CDR3 is 13 residues. V was shortened by 3 bases and J by 4 bases, with 10 bases between the two germline ends. CDR3: CASSDNRLYGYTF. For the CDR3, the DNA is TGTGCCAGCAGCGATAACAGGCTCTATGGCTACACCTTC.

V gene TRBV2 combines with J gene TRBJ1-2; D possibly corresponds to TRBD1 (5 bases). The CDR3 has 15 amino acids. Germline CDR1 and CDR2: SNHLY and FYNNEI. Trimming removed 5 bases from V and 5 bases from J, with 18 bases in between. The CDR3 protein is CASSIRQRLWYGYTF. In DNA, the CDR3 is TGTGCCAGCAGTATCAGACAGCGATTGTGGTATGGCTACACCTTC.

The chain employs TRBV10-3 and TRBJ1-5; possibly TRBD1 for D (6 bases). This CDR3 has 14 residues. The V end was cut by 6 bases, the J end by 1 base, with 10 bases between. Germline lookup yields CDR1 ENHRY and CDR2 SYGVKD. Written as DNA, the CDR3 is TGTGCCATCAGCCGAGACAGGAGCAATCAGCCCCAGCATTTT. Its translation: CAISRDRSNQPQHF.

DNA for the CDR3: TGTGCCAGCGAACGAGGCTCCTACAATGAGCAGTTCTTC. Residues: CASERGSYNEQFF. J is TRBJ2-1 and V is TRBV13; no definite D call. V lost 8 bases and J lost 0, with 8 bases in between. Germline CDR1 reads PRHDT; CDR2 reads FYEKMQ (reference sequence). This CDR3 has 13 amino acids.

The rearrangement links TRBV7-9 to TRBJ2-7; D may be TRBD1 (6 bases). Germline-derived CDR1 and CDR2 are SEHNR and FQNEAQ (reference sequence). The CDR3 extends over 11 amino acids. The V gene lost 3 bases and the J gene lost 11 bases, with 11 bases spanning the gap. For the CDR3, the DNA is TGTGCCAGCAGCTTGGAAAAGGGGGAGTACTTC. Translated, it gives CASSLEKGEYF.

This clone is a singleton in its sample. The chain carries TRBV28 and TRBJ2-1; 7 bases match TRBD1. Trimming cost V 7 bases and J 7 bases; bases outside gene matches: 10. The CDR3 contains 14 residues. Germline-derived CDR1 and CDR2 are MDHEN and SYDVKM. CDR3 sequence: CASIDDRVANEQFF. The DNA for the CDR3 is TGTGCCAGCATAGATGACAGGGTCGCAAATGAGCAGTTCTTC.

This chain joins TRBV6-1 and TRBJ1-2; 8 bases line up with TRBD1. From germline, CDR1 is MNHNS and CDR2 SASEGT. V shed 9 bases, J shed 8 bases, and the junction held 8 bases outside the gene matches. CDR3 length: 12 amino acids. CDR3 nucleotide sequence: TGTGCCAGTCCCGGGACAGGATTCGGCTACACCTTC. Translating gives CASPGTGFGYTF.

V usage is TRBV4-1 and J usage is TRBJ2-7, with 7 bases that match TRBD1. J was trimmed by 4 bases and V by 1 base; bases with no gene match: 7. This CDR3 has 15 residues. Germline lookup yields CDR1 MGHRA and CDR2 YSYEKL. DNA of the CDR3: TGCGCCAGCAGCCAAGCCCCCCAGACAGGGTACGAGCAGTACTTC. Its protein is CASSQAPQTGYEQYF.

J is TRBJ1-6 and V is TRBV4-3; D unclear. The CDR3 extends over 19 amino acids. Trimming removed 0 bases from V and 5 bases from J, with 20 bases in between. The V gene's germline CDR1 is LGHNA and CDR2 YSLEER. The DNA of the CDR3 is TGCGCCAGCAGCCAAGAGAGGGAAAGAAACATCTCGAATAATTCACCCCTCCACTTT. Its translation: CASSQERERNISNNSPLHF.

The chain uses TRBV4-1 and TRBJ2-7, with D possibly matching TRBD1 (5 bases). This CDR3 is 13 amino acids long. Germline-derived CDR1 and CDR2 are MGHRA and YSYEKL. Deletions cut 1 base from V and 3 bases from J, with 7 bases between. DNA of the CDR3: TGCGCCAGCAGCCAAGTAGGGGACTACGAGCAGTACTTC. It translates to CASSQVGDYEQYF.

The V gene is TRBV15, the J gene TRBJ2-7; 7 bases align to TRBD2. The CDR3 totals 16 residues. The trim removed 1 base at V and 1 base at J, leaving 7 bases unmatched. CDR1 and CDR2 from the germline V gene are LNHNV and YYDKDF (reference sequence). CDR3 DNA: TGTGCCACCAGCAGAGGGCCTAGCGGATCGTCCTACGAGCAGTACTTC. This sequence encodes CATSRGPSGSSYEQYF.

The chain joins TRBV27 to TRBJ1-5; the D is unclear. The CDR3 has 13 residues. V was trimmed by 4 bases and J by 0 bases, leaving 4 bases between them. The germline gives CDR1 MNHEY, CDR2 SMNVEV (reference sequence). The CDR3 here is CASSSYSNQPQHF. DNA for the CDR3: TGTGCCAGCAGTTCTTATAGCAATCAGCCCCAGCATTTT.

V is TRBV12-5 and J is TRBJ2-2; maybe TRBD2 (5 bases). CDR3 length: 16 amino acids. Germline CDR1 is LGHNT and CDR2 is FRNRAP. Trimming cost V 5 bases and J 1 base, with 14 bases left between them. CDR3 loop: CASGPSPGVNTGELFF. CDR3 in DNA: TGTGCTAGTGGTCCCTCTCCCGGGGTGAACACCGGGGAGCTGTTTTTT.

This clone was seen more than once but under ten times. V gene TRBV28 combines with J gene TRBJ1-1; 9 bases are shared with TRBD1. Germline CDR1 is MDHEN and CDR2 is SYDVKM. The J segment lost 0 bases and the V segment lost 6 bases, leaving 2 bases of the junction unmatched. The CDR3 has 14 amino acids. The CDR3 loop is CASRGDRVNTEAFF. The CDR3 DNA reads TGTGCCAGCAGGGGGGACAGGGTGAACACTGAAGCTTTCTTT.

The chain is built from TRBV7-2 and TRBJ1-5; D is undetermined. Trimming stripped 4 bases from V and 5 bases from J, with 9 bases between. Germline values: CDR1 SGHTA, CDR2 FQGNSA. The CDR3 is 13 residues long. CDR3 loop: CASSWQIDQPQHF. The CDR3 DNA reads as TGTGCCAGCAGCTGGCAGATCGATCAGCCCCAGCATTTT. Based on the CDR3 plus reference TRBV7-2 and TRBJ1-5, the full variable domain is GAGVSQSPSNKVTEKGKDVELRCDPISGHTALYWYRQSLGQGLEFLIYFQGNSAPDKSGLPSDRFSAERTGGSVSTLTIQRTQQEDSAVYLCASSWQIDQPQHFGDGTRLSIL.

This clone showed up just once. This chain links TRBV6-4 with TRBJ1-6; D perhaps matches TRBD1 (5 bases). V was clipped by 5 bases and J by 6 bases, with 20 bases between them. Germline lookup yields CDR1 MRHNA and CDR2 SNTAGT. This CDR3 has 17 residues. The DNA of the CDR3 is TGTGCCAGCAGTCAGAGCGCGGGGCGAGATCTTAATTCACCCCTCCACTTT. It specifies CASSQSAGRDLNSPLHF.

In this sample, this clone turned up once. The chain uses TRBV2 and TRBJ2-2; TRBD2 is a possible D gene (6 bases). Trimming shortened V by 7 bases and J by 2 bases, and 14 bases separated the two germline ends. This CDR3 spans 15 amino acids. CDR1 is SNHLY, CDR2 FYNNEI, per germline. CDR3 DNA: TGTGCCAGCATGGCGGGGAGAACAAACACCGGGGAGCTGTTTTTT. Translation: CASMAGRTNTGELFF.

The chain combines TRBV7-9 with TRBJ1-3, with TRBD1 matching over 8 bases. Germline V lookup: CDR1 SEHNR, CDR2 FQNEAQ (reference sequence). With V trimmed by 3 bases and J by 1 base, 5 bases remained unmatched. This CDR3 region has 16 residues. CDR3 protein: CASSFRDRISGNTIYF. Written as DNA, the CDR3 is TGTGCCAGCAGCTTCCGGGACAGGATTTCTGGAAACACCATATATTTT.